These T cell receptor beta chains were read from a single sample in a study of T cell changes during pregnancy in multiple sclerosis. Repertoires were generated with immunoSEQ multiplex PCR, while TCRdb's copy carries only in-frame clones and drops some. This table holds tens of thousands of clones, nearly 90% found once. The starting material was peripheral blood, obtained in the first trimester of pregnancy. The receptors originated from a female donor with multiple sclerosis, enrolled in a pregnancy study. Each CDR3 is given with its conserved first and last residue. The D gene is left open where the match is weak. Clone size is given for some rows only: seen once, a few or many times, or a class if the clone is expanded.

d_gene	v_gene	abundance	j_gene	CDR3aa	CDR3nt
TRBD1	TRBV14	-	TRBJ2-3	CASSHIGQGTDTQYF	TGTGCCAGCAGCCACATAGGACAGGGCACAGATACGCAGTATTTT
TRBD1	TRBV30	-	TRBJ2-7	CAWSVLGQGGYEQYF	TGTGCCTGGAGTGTACTCGGACAGGGAGGATACGAGCAGTACTTC
TRBD2	TRBV2	-	TRBJ2-5	CASSEFTSGRGETQYF	TGTGCCAGCAGTGAATTTACTAGCGGGAGGGGAGAGACCCAGTACTTC
TRBD1	TRBV25-1	-	TRBJ1-4	CASSDRGTGNEKLFF	TGTGCCAGCAGTGACCGCGGGACAGGGAATGAAAAACTGTTTTTT
TRBD2	TRBV2	-	TRBJ2-5	CASRPLAGGQETQYF	TGTGCCAGCAGGCCTCTAGCGGGAGGGCAAGAGACCCAGTACTTC
-	TRBV7-2	-	TRBJ2-7	CASSSPDRIYYEQYF	TGTGCCAGCAGCTCGCCCGACAGGATCTACTACGAGCAGTACTTC
TRBD2	TRBV11-1	-	TRBJ2-7	CASSLGPSGLYEQYF	TGTGCCAGCAGCTTGGGACCTAGCGGACTCTACGAGCAGTACTTC
TRBD2	TRBV4-1	-	TRBJ2-4	CASSGLGFLAKNIQYF	TGCGCCAGCAGCGGACTAGGGTTTCTAGCCAAAAACATTCAGTACTTC
-	TRBV4-1	-	TRBJ1-1	CASSQEQGYTEAFF	TGCGCCAGCAGCCAAGAACAGGGCTACACTGAAGCTTTCTTT
-	TRBV4-3	-	TRBJ2-3	CASSQEANTDTQYF	TGCGCCAGCAGCCAAGAAGCGAACACAGATACGCAGTATTTT
TRBD1	TRBV28	-	TRBJ1-1	CASSPDRGPNTEAFF	TGTGCCAGCAGCCCGGACAGGGGGCCGAACACTGAAGCTTTCTTT
TRBD2	TRBV28	-	TRBJ2-2	CASSTTSGRGELFF	TGTGCCAGCAGTACGACTAGCGGGAGAGGGGAGCTGTTTTTT
-	TRBV19	once	TRBJ1-5	CASSIGKYYSNQPQHF	TGTGCCAGTAGTATAGGGAAGTACTATAGCAATCAGCCCCAGCATTTT
TRBD2	TRBV9	-	TRBJ2-1	CASSVDPAGLTEQFF	TGTGCCAGCAGCGTAGACCCAGCGGGACTTACCGAGCAGTTCTTC
TRBD1	TRBV13	-	TRBJ2-1	CASSYRTGRGTDEQFF	TGTGCCAGCAGCTACCGGACAGGGAGAGGCACGGATGAGCAGTTCTTC
-	TRBV6-1	once	TRBJ1-2	CASSVRNYGYTF	TGTGCCAGCAGTGTCAGGAACTATGGCTACACCTTC
-	TRBV5-6	-	TRBJ1-4	CASSLVTDKGDEKLFF	TGTGCCAGCAGCTTGGTGACCGACAAGGGGGATGAAAAACTGTTTTTT
TRBD2	TRBV11-2	-	TRBJ2-1	CASSLRSGRSYNEQFF	TGTGCCAGCAGCTTACGGAGCGGGAGGTCCTACAATGAGCAGTTCTTC
TRBD1	TRBV30	-	TRBJ1-5	CAWSQGAGNQPQHF	TGTGCCTGGAGTCAGGGGGCTGGCAATCAGCCCCAGCATTTT
TRBD1	TRBV13	-	TRBJ1-1	CASSLTRKIGGVEAFF	TGTGCCAGCAGCTTAACCCGAAAAATAGGGGGCGTAGAAGCTTTCTTT
TRBD2	TRBV2	-	TRBJ2-1	CASRPTSGLYNEQFF	TGTGCCAGCAGGCCAACTAGCGGGCTCTACAATGAGCAGTTCTTC
TRBD1	TRBV28	-	TRBJ2-7	CASSYQTGAYEQYF	TGTGCCAGCAGTTACCAGACAGGGGCCTACGAGCAGTACTTC
TRBD2	TRBV19	-	TRBJ2-1	CASAGGPEGEQFF	TGTGCCAGTGCGGGAGGGCCTGAGGGTGAGCAGTTCTTC
-	TRBV7-2	-	TRBJ2-3	CASSPRYADTQYF	TGTGCCAGCAGCCCGCGGTATGCAGATACGCAGTATTTT
TRBD2	TRBV7-9	-	TRBJ2-7	CASSLAGGPYEQYF	TGTGCCAGCAGCTTGGCGGGAGGGCCTTACGAGCAGTACTTC
-	TRBV9	-	TRBJ2-5	CASSAGGRGEETQYF	TGTGCCAGCAGCGCAGGGGGGCGGGGGGAAGAGACCCAGTACTTC
TRBD2	TRBV11-3	-	TRBJ2-2	CASSLLGGRAHTGELFF	TGTGCCAGCAGCTTGTTGGGCGGGAGGGCCCACACCGGGGAGCTGTTTTTT
-	TRBV2	-	TRBJ2-1	CASSGGIYNEQFF	TGTGCCAGCAGTGGAGGGATCTACAATGAGCAGTTCTTC
TRBD1	TRBV19	-	TRBJ1-2	CASSTRQGAGYTF	TGTGCCAGTAGTACCCGACAGGGGGCCGGCTACACCTTC
TRBD2	TRBV7-2	-	TRBJ2-7	CASSLAQRDYEQYF	TGTGCCAGCAGCTTAGCGCAGCGGGACTACGAGCAGTACTTC
TRBD2	TRBV5-1	-	TRBJ2-5	CASSLGTTRGDQYF	TGCGCCAGCAGCTTAGGGACTACCCGGGGGGACCAGTACTTC
TRBD2	TRBV6-5	-	TRBJ2-1	CASSPTSGSDEQFF	TGTGCCAGCAGTCCGACTAGCGGGAGTGATGAGCAGTTCTTC
TRBD2	TRBV11-2	-	TRBJ2-1	CASSFLAGGYNEQFF	TGTGCCAGCAGCTTTCTAGCGGGAGGGTACAATGAGCAGTTCTTC
TRBD2	TRBV7-2	-	TRBJ2-3	CASSLALAGGIDTQYF	TGTGCCAGCAGCTTAGCGCTAGCGGGAGGTATTGATACGCAGTATTTT
-	TRBV7-3	-	TRBJ2-7	CASSLSAGVNYEQYF	TGTGCCAGCAGCTTGTCGGCCGGGGTTAATTACGAGCAGTACTTC
-	TRBV6-5	-	TRBJ2-1	CASRFLRGSYNEQFF	TGTGCCAGCAGATTTTTACGGGGGTCCTACAATGAGCAGTTCTTC
TRBD2	TRBV6-5	-	TRBJ2-1	CASSYSTLAGVNEQFF	TGTGCCAGCAGTTACTCGACACTAGCGGGAGTAAATGAGCAGTTCTTC
TRBD1	TRBV5-1	once	TRBJ2-1	CASSNQGAPYNEQFF	TGCGCCAGCAGCAATCAGGGGGCGCCCTACAATGAGCAGTTCTTC
-	TRBV23-1	-	TRBJ2-7	CASTPHLTLHLSYEQYF	TGCGCCAGCACTCCACACCTGACTTTACACCTCTCCTACGAGCAGTACTTC
TRBD1	TRBV2	-	TRBJ2-7	CASSDGTGDEQYF	TGTGCCAGCAGCGACGGGACAGGGGACGAGCAGTACTTC
TRBD2	TRBV30	-	TRBJ2-3	CAWSTTSGSTDTQYF	TGTGCCTGGAGTACGACTAGCGGGAGCACAGATACGCAGTATTTT
-	TRBV2	-	TRBJ1-5	CASSVGQPESQHF	TGTGCCAGCAGTGTAGGACAGCCCGAATCCCAGCATTTT
TRBD2	TRBV30	-	TRBJ2-5	CAWARGLAGETQYF	TGTGCCTGGGCCCGAGGACTAGCGGGAGAGACCCAGTACTTC
-	TRBV4-3	-	TRBJ1-5	CASSQNRAQPQHF	TGCGCCAGCAGCCAAAACAGGGCTCAGCCCCAGCATTTT
TRBD1	TRBV28	-	TRBJ2-7	CASRTGPAYEQYF	TGTGCCAGCAGGACAGGGCCGGCCTACGAGCAGTACTTC
TRBD1	TRBV28	once	TRBJ2-7	CASRGTGVHEQYF	TGTGCCAGCAGGGGGACAGGGGTGCACGAGCAGTACTTC
-	TRBV1	-	TRBJ2-1	CTSTSGNNEQFF	TGCACCTCGACTAGCGGGAACAATGAGCAGTTCTTC
TRBD2	TRBV5-1	-	TRBJ2-5	CASSLLAGVGETQYF	TGCGCCAGCAGCCTTCTAGCGGGAGTGGGGGAGACCCAGTACTTC
-	TRBV10-1	-	TRBJ2-1	CASSESAGPSNEQFF	TGCGCCAGCAGTGAGTCGGCGGGGCCTTCGAATGAGCAGTTCTTC
TRBD1	TRBV11-3	-	TRBJ2-2	CASSPQGGPNTGELFF	TGTGCCAGCAGCCCACAGGGGGGACCGAACACCGGGGAGCTGTTTTTT